Presented here are 23 T cell receptor beta chains from one specimen sequenced in a study of ipilimumab plus nivolumab after autologous stem cell transplantation. Profiling relied on immunoSEQ multiplex PCR, and the TCRdb table lists in-frame clones only, not all of them. Of about 16,000 clones listed, roughly 71% are singletons. Sequencing was performed on PBMCs, taken in a trial of ipilimumab plus nivolumab as post-transplant consolidation. The receptors were sampled from a male donor with diffuse large B-cell lymphoma.

The V call is TRBV6-4, the J call TRBJ1-2; no definite D call. Germline V gene data show CDR1 as MRHNA and CDR2 as SNTAGT. V shed 2 bases and J shed 1 base, with 11 bases lying between them. The CDR3 sequence is 15 residues long. CDR3 sequence reads: CASSDPQSLNYGYTF. DNA for the CDR3: TGTGCCAGCAGTGACCCGCAAAGTCTTAACTATGGCTACACCTTC.

In nucleotides, the CDR3 is TGTGCCAGCAGTCCCTCGGGAGCCTGGGGAAAATTGATGTTTTTT. It yields the protein CASSPSGAWGKLMFF. The chain carries TRBV6-6 and TRBJ1-4, with D unresolved. There are 15 residues in the CDR3. The V end lost 5 bases, the J end lost 15 bases, and 25 bases lay between the germline ends. CDR1 and CDR2 from the germline V gene are MNHNY and SVGAGI (reference sequence).

The chain couples TRBV10-1 to TRBJ2-7; 10 bases match TRBD1. This CDR3 has 13 amino acids. Germline loops: CDR1 WNHNN, CDR2 SYGVQD (reference sequence). Trimming removed 8 bases from V and 3 bases from J; junction bases left unmatched: 4. The CDR3 loop reads CASRRDRGYEQYF. The CDR3 nucleotides are TGCGCCAGCCGGCGGGACAGGGGCTACGAGCAGTACTTC.

The chain is built from TRBV9 and TRBJ1-1, with D perhaps matching TRBD1 (5 bases). Germline values: CDR1 SGDLS, CDR2 YYNGEE. With 4 bases removed from V and 1 base from J, the gap between germline ends came to 14 bases. The length of the CDR3 is 15 residues. The CDR3 region is CASSPQTAWNTEAFF. CDR3 nucleotide sequence: TGTGCCAGCAGCCCTCAGACAGCCTGGAACACTGAAGCTTTCTTT.

This clone came up once. The genes are TRBV5-6 and TRBJ2-5, with D perhaps matching TRBD1 (6 bases). Germline V CDR1 and CDR2: SGHDT, YYEEEE. The CDR3 totals 15 residues. With 4 bases removed from V and 5 bases from J, the gap between germline ends came to 18 bases. The CDR3 nucleotides read TGTGCCAGCAGCCTGTGGACAGCCCCGGAGGAGACCCAGTACTTC. Its protein is CASSLWTAPEETQYF.

The J gene is TRBJ1-2, the V gene TRBV2; 9 bases agree with TRBD1. CDR1 and CDR2 (germline): SNHLY, FYNNEI. CDR3 size: 14 residues. The trim removed 2 bases at V and 14 bases at J, leaving 12 bases unmatched. DNA of the CDR3: TGTGCCAGCAGTGAATCCCCGGGACAGGGACTTGAGACCTTC. Its protein product is CASSESPGQGLETF. The entire variable domain, with the rest obtained from reference TRBV2 and TRBJ1-2, is as follows: EPEVTQTPSHQVTQMGQEVILRCVPISNHLYFYWYRQILGQKVEFLVSFYNNEISEKSEIFDDQFSVERPDGSNFTLKIRSTKLEDSAMYFCASSESPGQGLETFGSGTRLTVV.

This clone was seen a few times. This chain joins TRBV19 and TRBJ1-2; D not resolved. The germline V gene has CDR1 LNHDA and CDR2 SQIVND (reference sequence). The CDR3 runs to 13 residues. V was trimmed by 1 base and J by 4 bases, leaving 7 bases between them. Here the CDR3 DNA reads TGTGCCAGTAGTATAGCGGGAATCTATGGCTACACCTTC. It translates to CASSIAGIYGYTF.

The sample holds a few counts of this clone. The V gene is TRBV7-3, the J gene TRBJ2-1; 13 bases are a match to TRBD2. V lost 2 bases, J lost 7 bases, and 2 bases stayed unmatched. The germline CDR1 and CDR2 sequences are SGHTA and FQGTGA. The CDR3 has 15 residues. CDR3 region: CASSLGTSGTNEQFF. For the CDR3, the DNA is TGTGCCAGCAGCTTAGGGACTAGCGGGACGAATGAGCAGTTCTTC. Looking up the rest from reference TRBV7-3 and TRBJ2-1 gives the full variable domain: GAGVSQTPSNKVTEKGKYVELRCDPISGHTALYWYRQSLGQGPEFLIYFQGTGAADDSGLPNDRFFAVRPEGSVSTLKIQRTERGDSAVYLCASSLGTSGTNEQFFGPGTRLTVL.

This clone was detected only a few times. The chain carries TRBV2 and TRBJ1-5; the D gene is possibly TRBD1 (5 bases). V dropped 4 bases and J dropped 4 bases, with 11 bases sitting between them. The CDR3 totals 14 residues. Germline V gene sequence: CDR1 SNHLY, CDR2 FYNNEI. CDR3 DNA: TGTGCCAGCAGTGGGGGCAGGGAGAATCAGCCCCAGCATTTT. It translates to CASSGGRENQPQHF.

The chain combines TRBV5-1 with TRBJ1-1; weak D call: TRBD1 (6 bases). V lost 8 bases to trimming and J lost 1 base, with 12 bases between them. This CDR3 region has 13 residues. Germline CDR1 and CDR2: SGHRS and YFSETQ. CDR3 sequence: CASQGHGNTEAFF. In nucleotides, the CDR3 is TGCGCCAGTCAGGGGCACGGGAACACTGAAGCTTTCTTT.

The V call is TRBV15, the J call TRBJ2-7; no clear D. The CDR3 sequence is 12 residues long. CDR1 LNHNV and CDR2 YYDKDF come from the germline V gene (reference sequence). V dropped 5 bases and J dropped 5 bases, with 10 bases sitting between them. This CDR3 is CATSQTRNEQYF. Here the CDR3 DNA reads TGTGCCACCAGCCAAACGAGAAACGAGCAGTACTTC.

The chain couples TRBV5-6 to TRBJ2-3; D not resolved. Germline CDR1 reads SGHDT; CDR2 reads YYEEEE. This CDR3 region has 13 residues. V was shortened by 4 bases and J by 5 bases, with 11 bases between the two germline ends. In DNA, the CDR3 is TGTGCCAGCAGCACACTTGGCGGAGATACGCAGTATTTT. This sequence encodes CASSTLGGDTQYF.

V is TRBV11-2 and J is TRBJ2-5; D possibly corresponds to TRBD2 (6 bases). Germline CDR1 and CDR2: SGHAT and FQNNGV. This CDR3 spans 15 amino acids. Trimming shortened V by 4 bases and J by 3 bases, and 15 bases separated the two germline ends. This CDR3 is CASSYWGDGKETQYF. CDR3 bases: TGTGCCAGCAGCTATTGGGGGGACGGGAAAGAGACCCAGTACTTC.

As concerns this clone: Other DNA sequences within the sample encode an identical CDR3. The chain is built from TRBV19 and TRBJ1-2; perhaps TRBD1 as D (5 bases). The CDR3 length is 13 residues. CDR1 is LNHDA, CDR2 SQIVND, per germline (reference sequence). Trimming left V 2 bases short and J 8 bases short, with 12 bases between. The CDR3 spells CASSISGVYGYTF. The CDR3, as DNA: TGTGCCAGTAGTATATCGGGGGTCTACGGCTACACCTTC.

This clone was observed once. J is TRBJ1-4 and V is TRBV20-1; D not certain. The V end was cut by 5 bases, the J end by 8 bases, with 9 bases between. Looked up from germline, CDR1 is DFQATT and CDR2 is SNEGSKA (reference sequence). The CDR3 contains 11 residues. The CDR3 reads CSAGLGEKLFF. DNA of the CDR3: TGCAGTGCTGGACTCGGGGAAAAACTGTTTTTT.

This chain uses TRBV9 with TRBJ2-5; D is perhaps TRBD1 (6 bases). The germline V gene encodes CDR1 SGDLS and CDR2 YYNGEE. The CDR3 contains 15 residues. Trimming pared 1 base from V and 5 bases from J, leaving 15 bases between. As DNA, the CDR3 is TGTGCCAGCAGCGTATACCCCACAGGGATGGAGACCCAGTACTTC. Its translation is CASSVYPTGMETQYF.

This clone was counted a single time. This chain links TRBV23-1 with TRBJ2-7, with 12 bases identical to TRBD2. TRBV23-1 is identified as an open reading frame with a role that is uncertain. J was trimmed by 5 bases and V by 10 bases; bases with no gene match: 18. The CDR3 consists of 17 residues. The CDR3 DNA reads TGCGCCATCTCGCGAGGTACTAGCGGGGGGCCGGAGAACGAGCAGTACTTC. Protein product: CAISRGTSGGPENEQYF.

The V call is TRBV20-1, the J call TRBJ2-5; D is ambiguous. The ends were cut back, 3 bases at V and 11 bases at J, with 13 bases in the middle. Looked up from germline, CDR1 is DFQATT and CDR2 is SNEGSKA (reference sequence). The length of the CDR3 is 11 residues. The DNA of the CDR3 is TGCAGTGCTAGCGGGCCCCTGGAGCAGTACTTC. It encodes CSASGPLEQYF.

This chain uses TRBV30 with TRBJ1-5, with D uncertain. V was trimmed by 0 bases and J by 2 bases, leaving 5 bases between them. CDR1 GTSNPN and CDR2 SVGIG come from the germline V gene (reference sequence). CDR3 size: 13 residues. The CDR3 region has the DNA TGTGCCTGGAGTGTTGGCGGCAATCAGCCCCAGCATTTT. This sequence encodes CAWSVGGNQPQHF.

The rearrangement uses TRBV5-6 and TRBJ2-7; no clear D gene. Trimming cost V 2 bases and J 5 bases, with 14 bases left between them. The CDR3 covers 14 residues. CDR1 and CDR2 from the germline V gene are SGHDT and YYEEEE. The CDR3 spells CASSFLGKSHEQYF. CDR3 nucleotides: TGTGCCAGCAGCTTTCTGGGGAAAAGCCACGAGCAGTACTTC.

This clone was picked up a small number of times. In the same sample, other DNA sequences code for this CDR3. The J gene is TRBJ2-7, the V gene TRBV18; TRBD1 agrees at 8 bases. Germline V gene lookup returns CDR1 KGHSH and CDR2 LQKENI. The CDR3 sequence is 14 residues long. J was trimmed by 4 bases and V by 3 bases; bases with no gene match: 5. The CDR3 sequence is CASSPRTGKYEQYF. DNA for the CDR3: TGTGCCAGCTCACCTCGGACAGGGAAGTACGAGCAGTACTTC.

Only a few counts were recorded for this clone. The gene calls are TRBV19 and TRBJ1-5, with 7 nucleotides matching TRBD1. The length of the CDR3 is 15 residues. Germline assignment: CDR1 LNHDA and CDR2 SQIVND (reference sequence). V gave up 7 bases and J gave up 6 bases; unmatched junction bases: 12. CDR3 coding DNA: TGTGCCAGTACCGATGCGGCAGGGGGTTCTCAGCCCCAGCATTTT. Protein sequence: CASTDAAGGSQPQHF.

V and J are TRBV27 and TRBJ2-7; 7 bases agree with TRBD1. The CDR3 runs 14 residues. V lost 5 bases, J lost 2 bases, and 6 bases stayed unmatched. Germline V CDR1 and CDR2: MNHEY, SMNVEV (reference sequence). The CDR3 loop reads CASSHRGSTYEQYF. Written as DNA, the CDR3 is TGTGCCAGCAGTCACAGGGGATCAACCTACGAGCAGTACTTC.